Reported below is one TCR beta chain. The CDR3 covers 12 residues. CDR1 is ENHRY and CDR2 is SYGVKD in the germline V gene. The trim removed 4 bases at V and 6 bases at J, leaving 2 bases unmatched. Generated by immunoSEQ multiplex PCR, the TCRdb table keeps only in-frame clones and is missing some. Of tens of thousands of clones in the sample, around 94% were seen once. The sample is drawn from a study of technical replicates of blood from a handful of donors. The TCR comes from a human donor in good health. The chain links TRBV10-3 to TRBJ2-7, with 8 positions matching TRBD1. Sequenced: T cells isolated from PBMCs. This CDR3 reads CAISGTGTEQYF. Here the CDR3 DNA reads TGTGCCATCAGTGGGACAGGGACCGAGCAGTACTTC.